The rows below give T cell receptor beta chains drawn from one sample of a study of blood T cells in healthy people across ages. TCRdb passed the 5' RACE reads through MiXCR, listing each CDR3 protein once. Here the sample spans some 700,000 distinct CDR3 sequences, about 40% being singletons. Sequenced sample: blood. These receptors were obtained from a woman aged 55-75 years in good health. The CDR3 runs from the conserved cysteine through the conserved F or W. Each record gives: J gene, D gene, V gene, clone size, CDR3 protein, CDR3 DNA. The D gene is left open where the match is weak. Clone size, where shown, is once, few, many, or a class for clones that have expanded.

TRBJ2-3	-	TRBV3-1	-	CASSQALNRPDTQYF	TGTGCCAGCAGCCAAGCCCTAAACCGCCCAGATACGCAGTATTTT
TRBJ2-3	TRBD1	TRBV29-1	many	CSVGGQGTTDTQYF	TGCAGCGTTGGGGGACAGGGGACCACAGATACGCAGTATTTT
TRBJ2-7	-	TRBV5-1	-	CASSLELLRANLDEQYF	TGCGCCAGCAGCTTGGAACTGTTACGAGCCAACCTTGACGAGCAGTACTTC
TRBJ1-4	-	TRBV20-1	-	CSAQYRDQMFF	TGCAGTGCCCAGTACAGGGATCAGATGTTTTTT
TRBJ2-2	TRBD2	TRBV20-1	-	CSAPRPGGNTGELFF	TGCAGTGCCCCCCGTCCGGGAGGTAACACCGGGGAGCTGTTTTTT
TRBJ2-3	-	TRBV20-1	few	CSASVTSDTQYF	TGCAGTGCTAGCGTCACCTCAGATACGCAGTATTTT
TRBJ2-1	-	TRBV7-2	many	CASSLAMAGGNEQFF	TGTGCCAGCAGCTTAGCGATGGCCGGTGGCAATGAGCAGTTCTTC
TRBJ2-1	TRBD2	TRBV9	-	CASSPATGTSNYNEQFF	TGTGCCAGCAGCCCCGCGACCGGGACTAGCAACTACAATGAGCAGTTCTTC
TRBJ2-7	TRBD1	TRBV7-2	few	CASSLTVGQGAYEQYF	TGTGCCAGCAGCTTAACTGTGGGACAGGGGGCCTACGAGCAGTACTTC
TRBJ2-7	-	TRBV11-2	few	CASSKQGYEQYF	TGTGCCAGCAGCAAACAGGGTTACGAGCAGTACTTC
TRBJ2-1	TRBD2	TRBV3-1	-	CASSFLWRGGDNEQFF	TGTGCCAGCAGCTTCCTTTGGCGGGGGGGGGACAATGAGCAGTTCTTC
TRBJ1-4	-	TRBV9	few	CASSPPMGREDEKLFF	TGTGCCAGCAGCCCACCTATGGGGAGGGAGGATGAAAAACTGTTTTTT
TRBJ2-3	-	TRBV27	-	CASGGPADTQYF	TGTGCCAGCGGAGGGCCAGCAGATACGCAGTATTTT
TRBJ2-3	-	TRBV21-1	few	CASSEERGAAQYF	TGTGCCAGCAGCGAAGAGCGGGGGGCTGCGCAGTATTTT
TRBJ2-5	TRBD1	TRBV19	-	CASSWTPDRAETQYF	TGTGCCAGTAGTTGGACCCCGGACAGGGCGGAGACCCAGTACTTC
TRBJ2-5	-	TRBV29-1	-	CSVEDWQETQYF	TGCAGCGTCGAGGACTGGCAAGAGACCCAGTACTTC
TRBJ2-3	-	TRBV14	-	CASSVAYRTDTQYF	TGTGCCAGCAGCGTAGCCTACCGCACAGATACGCAGTATTTT
TRBJ2-5	-	TRBV4-1	-	CASSQDNAETQYF	TGCGCCAGCAGCCAAGATAATGCGGAGACCCAGTACTTC
TRBJ2-1	TRBD1	TRBV7-3	few	CASSPDQGADEQFF	TGTGCCAGCAGCCCCGACCAGGGGGCCGATGAGCAGTTCTTC
TRBJ1-2	TRBD1	TRBV29-1	-	CSVSGTGYGYTF	TGCAGCGTATCGGGGACAGGGTATGGCTACACCTTC